What follows are 27 T cell receptor beta chains derived from one specimen sequenced in a study of T cells in pancreatic ductal adenocarcinoma. The selected patients with pancreatic ductal adenocarcinoma had surgery but no neoadjuvant therapy. Here immunoSEQ multiplex PCR was the method, and the copy in TCRdb shows in-frame clones only, minus some. This sample has about 100,000 clones; roughly 96% occur once, and the top ten carry less than 4%. The sample consisted of PBMCs. The receptors were gathered from a human donor with pancreatic ductal adenocarcinoma.

This clone was seen once. The rearrangement links TRBV4-1 to TRBJ1-2; 8 positions agree with TRBD1. CDR1 is MGHRA, CDR2 YSYEKL, per germline. This CDR3 is built from 16 residues. V shed 0 bases, J shed 2 bases, and the junction held 5 bases outside the gene matches. CDR3 nucleotide sequence: TGCGCCAGCAGCCAAGATCGGACAGGGACCAACTATGGCTACACCTTC. Translated, it gives CASSQDRTGTNYGYTF.

The rearrangement links TRBV5-1 to TRBJ2-7; tentative D call: TRBD1 (6 bases). CDR3 length: 15 amino acids. The V gene's germline CDR1 is SGHRS and CDR2 YFSETQ. The germline V and J ends were trimmed by 2 bases and 1 base, with 13 bases remaining between them. The CDR3 DNA reads TGCGCCAGCAGCTTCTCAGGGGTTGGATCCTACGAGCAGTACTTC. Translating gives CASSFSGVGSYEQYF.

J is TRBJ2-2 and V is TRBV7-2, with a weak D call TRBD2 (6 bases). The germline V and J ends were trimmed by 5 bases and 7 bases, with 11 bases remaining between them. Germline V gene sequence: CDR1 SGHTA, CDR2 FQGNSA. CDR3 length: 13 amino acids. The CDR3 loop reads CASSPTSVGELFF. The CDR3 coding sequence is TGTGCCAGCAGCCCGACTAGTGTCGGGGAGCTGTTTTTT.

This clone occurred once. This rearrangement joins TRBV6-1 to TRBJ2-7; 9 bases are shared with TRBD1. There are 15 residues in the CDR3. V trimming: 5 bases; J trimming: 6 bases; junction bases outside the gene matches: 11. Looked up from germline, CDR1 is MNHNS and CDR2 is SASEGT. The CDR3 loop reads CASSPRDRVLSEQYF. CDR3 nucleotide sequence: TGTGCCAGCAGTCCCCGGGACAGGGTCCTGTCCGAGCAGTACTTC.

The chain has TRBV5-1 and TRBJ1-3, with TRBD1 identical over 9 bases. Per the germline V gene, CDR1 is SGHRS and CDR2 is YFSETQ. V trimming: 4 bases; J trimming: 2 bases; junction bases outside the gene matches: 10. The CDR3 covers 17 residues. The CDR3 here is CASSQQGANAAGNTIYF. The CDR3 DNA sequence: TGCGCCAGCAGCCAACAGGGGGCGAACGCCGCTGGAAACACCATATATTTT.

The chain links TRBV10-3 to TRBJ2-7; D is unclear. The ends were cut back, 5 bases at V and 0 bases at J, with 11 bases in the middle. The CDR3 has 14 amino acids. Germline CDR1 is ENHRY and CDR2 is SYGVKD. The CDR3 here is CAISPDTSSYEQYF. CDR3 coding DNA: TGTGCCATCAGTCCCGACACCAGCTCCTACGAGCAGTACTTC.

A few counts support this clone. J is TRBJ2-5 and V is TRBV13; TRBD2 is a possible D gene (6 bases). There are 13 residues in the CDR3. V shed 5 bases and J shed 4 bases, with 11 bases lying between them. CDR1 is PRHDT and CDR2 is FYEKMQ in the germline V gene (reference sequence). The CDR3 sequence is CASSGTFGETQYF. Here the CDR3 DNA reads TGTGCCAGCAGCGGGACTTTCGGAGAGACCCAGTACTTC.

The rearrangement uses TRBV6-5 and TRBJ2-3; TRBD2 matches 8 bases. This CDR3 contains 14 residues. Trimming cost V 7 bases and J 2 bases; bases outside gene matches: 5. Germline-derived CDR1 and CDR2 are MNHEY and SVGAGI. Here the CDR3 reads CASKQTSVTDTQYF. The DNA for the CDR3 is TGTGCCAGCAAACAGACTAGCGTCACAGATACGCAGTATTTT.

The V call is TRBV9, the J call TRBJ2-5; 7 bases are shared with TRBD1. V lost 1 base and J lost 1; bases outside the gene matches: 4. CDR1 is SGDLS and CDR2 is YYNGEE in the germline V gene. The CDR3 extends over 15 amino acids. CDR3 loop: CASSVLGDSQETQYF. CDR3 DNA: TGTGCCAGCAGCGTACTTGGGGACAGCCAAGAGACCCAGTACTTC.

This chain links TRBV6-6 with TRBJ1-2, with a weak D call TRBD1 (5 bases). Trimming removed 6 bases from V and 1 base from J, with 9 bases in between. The germline V gene encodes CDR1 MNHNY and CDR2 SVGAGI (reference sequence). The CDR3 spans 13 residues. The CDR3 is CASSRQNNYGYTF. The CDR3 DNA reads as TGTGCCAGCAGCCGACAGAATAACTATGGCTACACCTTC.

The chain joins TRBV9 to TRBJ2-7, with D possibly matching TRBD2 (5 bases). Trimming left V 0 bases short and J 4 bases short, with 11 bases between. Germline loops: CDR1 SGDLS, CDR2 YYNGEE. The CDR3 runs to 14 residues. CDR3 nucleotides: TGTGCCAGCAGCGTAGGGGAGAGCGGATACGAGCAGTACTTC. This encodes CASSVGESGYEQYF.

The rearrangement uses TRBV4-1 and TRBJ2-5, with 7 bases that match TRBD1. The germline CDR1 and CDR2 sequences are MGHRA and YSYEKL. V lost 3 bases to trimming and J lost 3 bases; unmatched junction nucleotides: 7. This CDR3 spans 15 amino acids. CDR3 protein: CASSQGLGQKETQYF. CDR3 DNA: TGCGCCAGCAGCCAGGGGTTGGGACAGAAAGAGACCCAGTACTTC.

V is TRBV4-3 and J is TRBJ2-7; TRBD2 aligns across 7 bases. This CDR3 is built from 16 residues. The V gene's germline CDR1 is LGHNA and CDR2 YSLEER. With V trimmed by 3 bases and J by 4 bases, 12 bases remained unmatched. The CDR3 spells CASSQSRVGGSYEQYF. The CDR3 DNA sequence: TGCGCCAGCAGCCAGTCGAGGGTGGGCGGGAGTTACGAGCAGTACTTC.

As regards this clone: The CDR3 carries no conserved terminal phenylalanine or tryptophan, so it likely arises from a read error. The DNA is omitted, as the CDR3 cannot be located on it reliably, and the CDR3 follows TCRdb's listing. This chain uses TRBV7-3 with TRBJ1-2. Germline CDR1 and CDR2: SGHTA and FQGTGA. Counting both end residues, the CDR3 totals 14 amino acids. CDR3: CASSLRGDGEGLFY.

The chain employs TRBV6-1 and TRBJ2-7; D uncertain. This CDR3 is 12 amino acids long. Germline CDR1 is MNHNS and CDR2 is SASEGT. V was pared by 2 bases and J by 4 bases, with 6 bases between. The DNA of the CDR3 is TGTGCCAGCAGTGAAAATGAGTACGAGCAGTACTTC. Encoded protein: CASSENEYEQYF.

The chain combines TRBV13 with TRBJ2-7; 16 bases line up with TRBD2. This CDR3 is 17 amino acids long. Looked up from germline, CDR1 is PRHDT and CDR2 is FYEKMQ (reference sequence). V trimming: 7 bases; J trimming: 4 bases; junction bases outside the gene matches: 10. The DNA for the CDR3 is TGTGCCAGCACTACCGGGACTAGCGGGAGGGAGTTTTACGAGCAGTACTTC. This codes for CASTTGTSGREFYEQYF.

This chain joins TRBV6-4 and TRBJ1-5; possible D gene TRBD1, 6 bases. The germline gives CDR1 MRHNA, CDR2 SNTAGT. Trimming pared 8 bases from V and 4 bases from J, leaving 15 bases between. This CDR3 is 14 amino acids long. The CDR3 sequence is CASGLTGPNQPQHF. As DNA, the CDR3 is TGTGCCAGCGGGCTTACAGGGCCGAATCAGCCCCAGCATTTT.

The rearrangement uses TRBV11-2 and TRBJ1-3, with 8 bases aligning to TRBD1. The CDR3 sequence is 15 residues long. V trimming: 5 bases; J trimming: 4 bases; junction bases outside the gene matches: 7. Germline CDR1 reads SGHAT; CDR2 reads FQNNGV. The CDR3 reads CASSTQGAGGNTIYF. For the CDR3, the DNA is TGTGCCAGCAGCACCCAGGGGGCTGGGGGAAACACCATATATTTT.

The rearrangement uses TRBV14 and TRBJ1-2; the D is unclear. The CDR3 has 12 residues. Germline V gene sequence: CDR1 SGHDN, CDR2 FVKESK. The V gene lost 4 bases and the J gene lost 6 bases, with 9 bases spanning the gap. The CDR3 loop is CASSPGGHGYTF. CDR3 bases: TGTGCCAGCAGCCCCGGAGGTCATGGCTACACCTTC.

The chain is built from TRBV28 and TRBJ2-1; 9 bases agree with TRBD2. CDR1 and CDR2 (germline): MDHEN, SYDVKM. The CDR3 sequence is 16 residues long. Unmatched junction bases numbered 4, after V lost 4 bases and J lost 0 bases. The CDR3 reads CASSSAGGFSYNEQFF. CDR3 sequence (DNA): TGTGCCAGCAGTTCGGCGGGAGGGTTCTCCTACAATGAGCAGTTCTTC.

A word on this clone: This same CDR3 is encoded by further DNA sequences in the sample. The V and J genes are TRBV27 and TRBJ2-7, with 7 bases identical to TRBD1. This CDR3 is built from 14 residues. Per germline, CDR1 MNHEY and CDR2 SMNVEV (reference sequence). V trimming: 6 bases; J trimming: 4 bases; junction bases outside the gene matches: 9. The CDR3 here is CASSSDRVRYEQYF. The CDR3 nucleotides read TGTGCCAGCAGCTCTGACAGGGTGAGGTACGAGCAGTACTTC.

The chain joins TRBV11-2 to TRBJ2-7, with D perhaps matching TRBD1 (8 bases). Trimming stripped 6 bases from V and 4 bases from J, with 22 bases between. This CDR3 spans 16 amino acids. Germline V gene lookup returns CDR1 SGHAT and CDR2 FQNNGV. The CDR3, as DNA: TGTGCCAGCAGTCGGACAGGGTCGGGAGGAGGGTACGAGCAGTACTTC. This encodes CASSRTGSGGGYEQYF.

This chain joins TRBV9 and TRBJ2-5; 8 nucleotides match TRBD1. Trimming cost V 4 bases and J 4 bases; bases outside gene matches: 3. The germline V gene has CDR1 SGDLS and CDR2 YYNGEE. This CDR3 spans 13 amino acids. In nucleotides, the CDR3 is TGTGCCAGCAGCTTAACAGGGGGAGAGACCCAGTACTTC. Its translation is CASSLTGGETQYF.

V usage is TRBV19 and J usage is TRBJ1-1; 9 nucleotides line up with TRBD1. The CDR3 runs 13 residues. Germline CDR1 LNHDA, CDR2 SQIVND (reference sequence). The V segment lost 7 bases and the J segment 3 bases; nucleotides outside the gene matches: 3. The chain's CDR3 is CASNGQGYTEAFF. The CDR3 bases are TGTGCCAGTAACGGACAGGGGTACACTGAAGCTTTCTTT.

CDR3 sequence: CAIKGQENTGELFF. CDR3 nucleotides: TGTGCCATCAAAGGACAGGAGAACACCGGGGAGCTGTTTTTT. This chain uses TRBV10-3 with TRBJ2-2, with TRBD1 matching over 7 bases. V was pared by 7 bases and J by 1 base, with 3 bases of the junction left unmatched. The CDR3 sequence is 14 residues long. CDR1 is ENHRY and CDR2 is SYGVKD in the germline V gene.

The genes are TRBV5-5 and TRBJ1-1; D unclear. This CDR3 contains 13 residues. Germline CDR1 and CDR2: SGHKS and YYEKEE (reference sequence). The V end was cut by 6 bases, the J end by 4 bases, with 13 bases between. As DNA, the CDR3 is TGTGCCAGCAACCCGCTACCGAGCACTGAAGCTTTCTTT. It encodes CASNPLPSTEAFF. The variable domain in full, with the rest retrieved from reference TRBV5-5 and TRBJ1-1, is DAGVTQSPTHLIKTRGQQVTLRCSPISGHKSVSWYQQVLGQGPQFIFQYYEKEERGRGNFPDRFSARQFPNYSSELNVNALLLGDSALYLCASNPLPSTEAFFGQGTRLTVV.

The chain joins TRBV18 to TRBJ2-3; D ambiguous. Germline CDR1 is KGHSH and CDR2 is LQKENI. V was pared by 1 base and J by 2 bases, with 7 bases between. This CDR3 is 14 amino acids long. The CDR3, as DNA: TGTGCCAGCTCACCACTCTCCTCCACAGATACGCAGTATTTT. Amino acid sequence: CASSPLSSTDTQYF.